The source of this TCR beta chain is a study of identical twins (dated by TCRdb to the mid-2010s). Background for the entire study: To test whether fetal clonotypes persist, the study used deep sequencing on TCR alpha and beta repertoires from monozygotic twins, unrelated adults of various ages, and cord blood. Replicate twin experiments were performed at different times using different library preparation protocols to rule out contamination.

Libraries were prepared through 5' RACE. Sequencing was carried out with an Illumina HiSeq 2000. Template switching introduced a universal primer binding site; the final cDNA contained a unique molecular identifier, enabling accurate counting of TCR cDNA molecules. Specific primers in the conserved constant-segment region were used to synthesize first-strand cDNA for TCR alpha and beta chains. To control for contamination, each cDNA library was double barcoded with a SMART-Mk sample barcode plus Illumina barcodes. TruSeq adapter sequences and Illumina sample barcodes were added in two successive PCR steps. TCR alpha and beta cDNA libraries were sequenced on the Illumina HiSeq platform with custom primers. Concerning the study's data processing: Unique molecular identifiers were extracted from raw reads with MiGEC, and CDR3 positions were determined with MiXCR. Recombination models were inferred per individual with the repgenHMM and IGoR tools using an EM algorithm. The analysis of shared clonotypes was done with the tcR package in R, with sharing normalized by the product of cloneset sizes. To study raw recombination free of thymic and clonal selection effects, out-of-frame nonproductive sequences were analyzed. Using fastp at Q25 and MiXCR, TCRdb reprocessed the public reads and kept productive beta chains. All rows with the same CDR3 protein become a single entry with the most common DNA and genes. The V and J calls come from TCRdb's annotation, not from the publication. This sample holds 650,000 to 800,000 distinct CDR3 sequences; 8.6% were observed only once. The ten largest clones represent more than 0.75% of the sample.

What the study reported, not specific to this receptor: Zero-insertion analyses could be partly confounded by invariant T cells such as MAIT and iNKT, although diverse VJ usage argued against such confounding for most clonotypes. Excess twin sharing in beta out-of-frame sequences was weaker because fewer shared sequences lowered the signal-to-noise ratio. In monozygotic twins, out-of-frame TCR alpha sharing was systematically underestimated by recombination models, although the models agreed with sharing between unrelated individuals. Because the same donors could not be followed over many years, the conclusions relied on cross-sectional statistical analysis. Compared with coincidental sharing between unrelated individuals, out-of-frame TCR alpha sequences shared between twins had an excess of sequences with low generation probability. Abundant cord blood beta clonotypes carried fewer insertions; young adult naive repertoires showed a weaker similar trend, while memory repertoires showed none.

Looking up the germline V gene yields CDR1 SQVTM and CDR2 ANQGSEA. The V and J ends are trimmed by 4 bases and 3 bases, leaving 15 bases between them. From cysteine to phenylalanine, the CDR3 is 14 amino acids long. Only the CDR3 portion is preserved as DNA: 42 bases, with reading frame beginning at the first base. All donors were healthy Caucasians. The twin cohort consisted of three pairs of female monozygotic twins, all aged roughly 18 to 30 years. Peripheral blood mononuclear cells were the source from which RNA for the TCR libraries was isolated. This clonotype was picked up a small number of times. Its specific antigen is unknown. No much larger clonotype is one base removed from it; base qualities were not supplied. These same records also appear under a second study, on yellow fever vaccine responses in identical twins. In that second paper, the authors write: The T cell response to vaccination in identical twins was reported by the authors to appear partly convergent and partly personalized. Focusing on identical twins, the study followed the T cell clones that responded to the vaccine, and did so with precision.

This clonotype originated in a woman aged 18-35 years in good health. The material sequenced was PBMCs. The rearranged chain carries TRBV29-1 and TRBJ2-5; the D region possibly corresponds to TRBD2 (5 bases align). This receptor carries the CDR3 CSVVVGDVEETQYF. DNA sequence: TGCAGCGTTGTGGTGGGAGACGTTGAAGAGACCCAGTACTTC. Full variable domain (CDR3 extended with the reference TRBV29-1 and TRBJ2-5 proteins): SAVISQKPSRDICQRGTSLTIQCQVDSQVTMMFWYRQQPGQSLTLIATANQGSEATYESGFVIDKFPISRPNLTFSTLTVSNMSPEDSSIYLCSVVVGDVEETQYFGPGTRLLVL.